This T cell receptor beta chain was obtained from a study of cytomegalovirus exposure and HLA in healthy donors. Background on the study: Samples from HLA-typed donors yielded 65 million to 90 million unique TCRs in an early data release.

Nominally healthy donors were sampled, though unrecorded immune exposures were likely. Primers: 60 Vbeta forward and 13 Jbeta reverse. Using immunoSEQ multiplex PCR, the repertoire was profiled, and TCRdb retains in-frame clones only, with some absent. Of 150,000 to 200,000 clones detected, 70% to 90% appear once; the ten largest clones hold roughly 1.9%. This CDR3 has 14 residues. Per the germline V gene, CDR1 is SEHNR and CDR2 is FQNEAQ (reference sequence). This chain links TRBV7-9 with TRBJ2-5; 10 nucleotides line up with TRBD1. The end of the DNA aligns better with TRBJ2-7, so the J call may be wrong. This receptor was taken from a woman aged 18-30 years in good health and CMV-seronegative. Sequenced material: PBMCs. The CDR3 nucleotides read TGTGCCAGCGGAGGGACAGGGGAGAACTACGAGCAGTACTTC. Protein product: CASGGTGENYEQYF.